A selection of T cell receptor beta chains follows, all from one sample in a study of OX40 agonist ivuxolimab in advanced cancers. The table came from immunoSEQ multiplex PCR; TCRdb's copy has only in-frame clones and leaves some out. The sample has fewer than 20,000 clones; around 71% are singletons. Sample: CD4+ or CD8+ T cells sorted from blood, taken in a trial of the OX40 agonist ivuxolimab. The source of these receptors is an adult with an advanced solid tumor such as melanoma, head and neck, liver or kidney cancer. The CDR3 runs from the conserved cysteine through the conserved F or W. D genes are given only for firm matches. Not every row has a clone size; where given, it reads once, few, many or a size class.

v_gene	abundance	d_gene	j_gene	CDR3nt	CDR3aa
TRBV28	NA	NA	TRBJ2-1	TGTGCCAGCAGTTTCGAATACAATGAGCAGTTCTTC	CASSFEYNEQFF
TRBV6-9	NA	TRBD1	TRBJ1-2	TGTGCCAGCAGTGAAAAGGGACAGGGGGCGGTGTATGGCTACACCTTC	CASSEKGQGAVYGYTF
TRBV9	NA	TRBD2	TRBJ2-1	TGTGCCAGCAGCGGGGGTTTTAGCGGGAGTGGCAATGAGCAGTTCTTC	CASSGGFSGSGNEQFF
TRBV5-1	few	NA	TRBJ1-1	TGCGCCAGCAGCCCTACGGGACACCAGGACACTGAAGCTTTCTTT	CASSPTGHQDTEAFF
TRBV6-1	NA	NA	TRBJ1-2	TGTGCCAGCAGTTCGGATTATATGATGGAGAATGGCTACACCTTC	CASSSDYMMENGYTF
TRBV11-2	NA	NA	TRBJ2-7	TGTGCCAGCAGCTCCGGGGGCTCCACGTCTTACGAGCAGTACTTC	CASSSGGSTSYEQYF
TRBV10-3	NA	NA	TRBJ2-3	TGTGCCATCAGTGAGGTCCTGCAGGGGCTAACTAGCACAGATACGCAGTATTTT	CAISEVLQGLTSTDTQYF
TRBV7-9	NA	NA	TRBJ2-5	TGTGCCAGCAGCTTATACCAGGCCTCAACGAAAGAGACCCAGTACTTC	CASSLYQASTKETQYF
TRBV10-3	NA	TRBD1	TRBJ2-7	TGTGCCATCAGTGACCGGGACAGGGACTCCTACGAGCAGTACTTC	CAISDRDRDSYEQYF
TRBV12-5	few	NA	TRBJ2-2	TGTGCTAGTGGTTTGACTTTGACCGGGACGGAGAACACCGGGGAGCTGTTTTTT	CASGLTLTGTENTGELFF
TRBV27	few	NA	TRBJ2-5	TGTGCCAGCAGTTTATCCGACATCCGGGAGACCCAGTACTTC	CASSLSDIRETQYF
TRBV7-9	NA	TRBD1	TRBJ1-4	TGTGCCAGCAGCTTAGCGACAGGGGGCCTAGAAAAACTGTTTTTT	CASSLATGGLEKLFF
TRBV27	NA	NA	TRBJ2-1	TGTGCCAGCAGTTTAGGGTCCTACAATGAGCAGTTCTTC	CASSLGSYNEQFF
TRBV29-1	medium-sized	TRBD2	TRBJ2-1	TGCAGCGTTGAAGGACAGACTCCCCTAGCGGGAGGGATCTACAATGAGCAGTTCTTC	CSVEGQTPLAGGIYNEQFF
TRBV7-9	few	TRBD2	TRBJ2-5	TGTGCCGGGGAAGCGGGGAAAGAGACCCAGTACTTC	CAGEAGKETQYF
TRBV27	once	NA	TRBJ1-1	TGTGCCAGCAGCTGGGGTGGAGTGAACACTGAAGCTTTCTTT	CASSWGGVNTEAFF
TRBV7-9	NA	NA	TRBJ2-6	TGTGCCAGCAGCTTAAGTGGGGGGAGCTCTGGGGCCAACGTCCTGACTTTC	CASSLSGGSSGANVLTF
TRBV30	NA	NA	TRBJ2-7	TGTGCCTGGAGTGTAGGGAGGCCCAATGGTCCCTACGAGCAGTACTTC	CAWSVGRPNGPYEQYF
TRBV28	NA	TRBD1	TRBJ2-1	TGTGCCAGCGGACAGGGCGGCCCTGAGCAGTTCTTC	CASGQGGPEQFF
TRBV6-5	NA	NA	TRBJ2-7	TGTGCCAGCAGTTCCCTCCCCAGAGGCATCGAGCAGTACTTC	CASSSLPRGIEQYF
TRBV19	NA	TRBD1	TRBJ2-7	TGTGCCAGTAACGACAGGGGGCCTACCTACGAGCAGTACTTC	CASNDRGPTYEQYF
TRBV4-3	few	NA	TRBJ2-1	TGCGCCAGCAGCCGGGGGGCGGGCCGCCGGGAGACATACAATGAGCAGTTCTTC	CASSRGAGRRETYNEQFF
TRBV7-3	NA	TRBD2	TRBJ2-7	TGTGCCAGCCCCCTGGGGGGGAGCGACTACGAGCAGTACTTC	CASPLGGSDYEQYF
TRBV29-1	NA	NA	TRBJ1-1	TGCAGCGTTATTGGGGGCGTCTTT	CSVIGGVF
TRBV5-4	few	TRBD1	TRBJ2-5	TGTGCCAGCAGCCCCCAGGGGGACGAGACCCAGTACTTC	CASSPQGDETQYF
TRBV6-4	NA	TRBD2	TRBJ2-3	TGTGCCAGCAGTGACTCGACAGGGCTTACTAGCGGGACAGATACGCAGTATTTT	CASSDSTGLTSGTDTQYF
TRBV2	NA	NA	TRBJ2-5	TGTGCCAGCAGTCCTTTCGTGGGGGAGACCCAGTACTTC	CASSPFVGETQYF
TRBV5-1	NA	NA	TRBJ1-1	TGCGCCAGCAGCTTGGGGTCTCTGGACAGCAACACTGAAGCTTTCTTT	CASSLGSLDSNTEAFF
TRBV29-1	NA	NA	TRBJ1-1	TGCAGCGTGGAGGCGGGATTCGGCACTGAAGCTTTCTTT	CSVEAGFGTEAFF
TRBV10-3	NA	TRBD2	TRBJ2-7	TGTGCCATCATGGGGGGGAGTGCGTACGAGCAGTACTTC	CAIMGGSAYEQYF
TRBV9	NA	NA	TRBJ2-3	TGTGCCAGCAGCGTCCTTCCCGACACAGATACGCAGTATTTT	CASSVLPDTDTQYF
TRBV6-5	few	NA	TRBJ2-7	TGTGCCAGCAACGGAGGCGGCTACGAGCAGTACTTC	CASNGGGYEQYF
TRBV28	NA	TRBD2	TRBJ2-7	TGTGCCAGCTCAGCCCTAAAGACTAGCCCCTACGAGCAGTACTTC	CASSALKTSPYEQYF
TRBV5-1	few	TRBD1	TRBJ1-2	TGCGCCAGCAGTTCCACAGGGGGTGTCTATGGCTACACCTTC	CASSSTGGVYGYTF
TRBV5-1	NA	NA	TRBJ1-4	TGCGCCAGCAGCTTTGAACCTGGGAACTCTAATGAAAAACTGTTTTTT	CASSFEPGNSNEKLFF
TRBV4-1	few	NA	TRBJ1-1	TGCGCCAGCAGCCATGCCGGCTCTGAGGGTGAAGCTTTCTTT	CASSHAGSEGEAFF
TRBV6-5	NA	NA	TRBJ1-1	TGTGCCAGCAGTTACTCACCTGGGACTCTAGGAACTGAAGCTTTCTTT	CASSYSPGTLGTEAFF
TRBV5-6	few	TRBD1	TRBJ1-1	TGTGCCAGCAGCTTTGGGACAGGGGGCACTGAAGCTTTCTTT	CASSFGTGGTEAFF
TRBV7-3	NA	TRBD2	TRBJ2-5	TGTGCCAGCAGCCCGGGACTAGCGGGGGCGGGGCTCCAAGAGACCCAGTACTTC	CASSPGLAGAGLQETQYF
TRBV4-3	medium-sized	NA	TRBJ1-2	TGCGCCAGCAGCCAAGGCACGCAGGGAACCTATGGCTACACCTTC	CASSQGTQGTYGYTF
TRBV14	NA	NA	TRBJ2-5	TGTGCCAGCAGCCAAGAAACAGGGCAAGAGACCCAGTACTTC	CASSQETGQETQYF
TRBV15	NA	NA	TRBJ2-2	TGTGCCACCAGCAGAGCTAGCGAGAGGGCCGGGGAGCTGTTTTTT	CATSRASERAGELFF
TRBV27	NA	NA	TRBJ2-3	TGTGCCAGCAGTTTAGCGGGATTCACAGATACGCAGTATTTT	CASSLAGFTDTQYF
TRBV28	NA	TRBD2	TRBJ2-7	TGTGCCAGCAGTCCTCTAGCGGCCCCCTACGAGCAGTACTTC	CASSPLAAPYEQYF
TRBV11-3	NA	NA	TRBJ2-7	TGTGCCAGCAGCCCCTCAGGTGAATACGAGCAGTACTTC	CASSPSGEYEQYF
TRBV29-1	NA	TRBD2	TRBJ2-3	TGCAGCGTTGGACTAGCGGAGAGGGGAGATACGCAGTATTTT	CSVGLAERGDTQYF
TRBV11-3	NA	TRBD1	TRBJ2-7	TGTGCCAGCAGCATCGGACAGGGTTCCTACGAGCAGTACTTC	CASSIGQGSYEQYF
TRBV6-6	few	NA	TRBJ1-5	TGTGCCAGCAGTTATGATCCCAAGGGGACAAATCAGCCCCAGCATTTT	CASSYDPKGTNQPQHF
TRBV7-9	NA	NA	TRBJ2-7	TGTGCCAGCAGCTCAAGCGGTCGAGACTACGAGCAGTACTTC	CASSSSGRDYEQYF